These T cell receptor beta chains were read from a single sample in a study of blood T cell repertoires in COVID-19. Using immunoSEQ multiplex PCR, the repertoire was profiled, and TCRdb retains in-frame clones only, with some absent. Here the sample spans just over 250,000 clones, more than 90% being singletons. The sequencing sample was made of peripheral blood. The receptors originated from a person between 18 and 30 years old with COVID-19, enrolled during active disease. Each CDR3 is given with its conserved first and last residue. A D gene is named only where the DNA matches it firmly. For some rows the clone size is stated as once, few or many, or as a class when expanded; others skip it.

abundance: NA
j_gene: TRBJ2-1
d_gene: TRBD2
v_gene: TRBV3-1/TRBV3-2
CDR3aa: CASSQIYTGLAGSNEQFF
CDR3nt: TGTGCCAGCAGCCAAATATATACGGGACTAGCGGGAAGCAATGAGCAGTTCTTC

abundance: NA
j_gene: TRBJ1-1
d_gene: NA
v_gene: TRBV7-2
CDR3aa: CASSLYGEAEAFF
CDR3nt: TGTGCCAGCAGCTTATATGGGGAGGCTGAAGCTTTCTTT

abundance: NA
j_gene: TRBJ1-5
d_gene: NA
v_gene: TRBV28
CDR3aa: CASSLRQVGTHF
CDR3nt: TGTGCCAGCAGCCTTAGACAGGTAGGGACGCATTTT

abundance: NA
j_gene: TRBJ2-7
d_gene: NA
v_gene: TRBV20-1
CDR3aa: CSASLAWTTDYEQYF
CDR3nt: TGCAGTGCTAGTCTGGCCTGGACTACTGACTACGAGCAGTACTTC

abundance: NA
j_gene: TRBJ2-7
d_gene: TRBD2
v_gene: TRBV10-3
CDR3aa: CAIRGTSGNYEQYF
CDR3nt: TGTGCCATCAGAGGGACTAGCGGGAACTACGAGCAGTACTTC

abundance: NA
j_gene: TRBJ2-4
d_gene: TRBD1
v_gene: TRBV5-5
CDR3aa: CASSVGTGGAGNIQYF
CDR3nt: TGTGCCAGCAGCGTCGGGACAGGGGGCGCCGGAAACATTCAGTACTTC

abundance: NA
j_gene: TRBJ1-2
d_gene: NA
v_gene: TRBV29-1
CDR3aa: CSVPGSYGYTF
CDR3nt: TGCAGCGTTCCGGGATCTTATGGCTACACCTTC

abundance: few
j_gene: TRBJ1-1
d_gene: TRBD1
v_gene: TRBV9
CDR3aa: CASSVGQGNTEAFF
CDR3nt: TGTGCCAGCAGCGTTGGACAGGGGAACACTGAAGCTTTCTTT

abundance: NA
j_gene: TRBJ1-1
d_gene: TRBD1
v_gene: TRBV18
CDR3aa: CASCGQGGVETEAFF
CDR3nt: TGTGCCAGCTGCGGACAGGGCGGCGTGGAGACTGAAGCTTTCTTT

abundance: NA
j_gene: TRBJ2-1
d_gene: NA
v_gene: TRBV7-6
CDR3aa: CASSLFSLAGTYNEQFF
CDR3nt: TGTGCCAGCAGCTTATTTTCGTTGGCGGGAACATACAATGAGCAGTTCTTC

abundance: NA
j_gene: TRBJ2-2
d_gene: NA
v_gene: TRBV14
CDR3aa: CASSRRGQVWEPSTGELFF
CDR3nt: TGTGCCAGCAGCCGTCGAGGGCAGGTATGGGAGCCTTCCACCGGGGAGCTGTTTTTT

abundance: few
j_gene: TRBJ1-2
d_gene: TRBD1
v_gene: TRBV6-2/TRBV6-3
CDR3aa: CASSPRDSGYTF
CDR3nt: TGTGCCAGCAGTCCCCGGGACAGTGGCTACACCTTC

abundance: NA
j_gene: TRBJ1-1
d_gene: NA
v_gene: TRBV14
CDR3aa: CASSPPPSEAFF
CDR3nt: TGTGCCAGCAGCCCTCCCCCGAGTGAAGCTTTCTTT

abundance: NA
j_gene: TRBJ2-2
d_gene: NA
v_gene: TRBV12-5
CDR3aa: CASGSRTTETAGELFF
CDR3nt: TGTGCTAGTGGTTCCAGGACTACGGAGACAGCCGGGGAGCTGTTTTTT

abundance: NA
j_gene: TRBJ1-1
d_gene: TRBD1
v_gene: TRBV15
CDR3aa: CATSRLTDRFTGMDTEAFF
CDR3nt: TGTGCCACCAGTCGCTTAACGGACAGGTTTACTGGAATGGACACTGAAGCTTTCTTT